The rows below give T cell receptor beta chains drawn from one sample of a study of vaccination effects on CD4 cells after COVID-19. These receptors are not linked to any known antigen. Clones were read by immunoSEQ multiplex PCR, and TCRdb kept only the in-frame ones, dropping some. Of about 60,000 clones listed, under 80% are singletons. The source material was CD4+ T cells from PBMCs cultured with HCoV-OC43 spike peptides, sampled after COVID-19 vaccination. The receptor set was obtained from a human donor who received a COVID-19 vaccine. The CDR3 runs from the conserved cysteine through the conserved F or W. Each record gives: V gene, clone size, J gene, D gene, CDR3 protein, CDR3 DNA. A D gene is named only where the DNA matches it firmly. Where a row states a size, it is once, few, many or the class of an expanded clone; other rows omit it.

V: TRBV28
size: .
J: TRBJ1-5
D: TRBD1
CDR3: CASRWTGNQPQHF
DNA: TGTGCCAGCAGATGGACAGGGAATCAGCCCCAGCATTTT

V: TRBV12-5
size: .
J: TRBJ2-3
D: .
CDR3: CASGQGWGEDTQYF
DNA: TGTGCTAGTGGCCAGGGATGGGGGGAGGATACGCAGTATTTT

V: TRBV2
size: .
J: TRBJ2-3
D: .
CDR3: CASTLRVDSTDTQYF
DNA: TGTGCCAGCACCCTAAGGGTCGACAGCACAGATACGCAGTATTTT

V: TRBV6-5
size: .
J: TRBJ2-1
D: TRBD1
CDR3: CASTLGTGFFYEQFF
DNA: TGTGCCAGCACCTTGGGGACAGGCTTTTTCTATGAGCAGTTCTTC

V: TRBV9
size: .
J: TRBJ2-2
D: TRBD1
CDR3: CASSQGALTGELFF
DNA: TGTGCCAGCAGCCAGGGGGCCTTAACCGGGGAGCTGTTTTTT

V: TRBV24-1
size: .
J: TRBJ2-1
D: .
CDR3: CATSAPTGGLTNEQFF
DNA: TGTGCCACCAGTGCTCCGACGGGGGGCCTGACCAATGAGCAGTTCTTC

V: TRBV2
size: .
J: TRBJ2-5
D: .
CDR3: CASSSRTAGSETQYF
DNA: TGTGCCAGCAGCTCCAGAACGGCAGGGTCGGAGACCCAGTACTTC

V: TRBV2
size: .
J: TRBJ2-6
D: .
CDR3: CASTIASGANVLTF
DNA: TGTGCCAGCACAATCGCCTCTGGGGCCAACGTCCTGACTTTC

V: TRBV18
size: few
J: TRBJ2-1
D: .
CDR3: CAGGEQGFTYNEQFF
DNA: TGTGCCGGAGGCGAGCAGGGCTTCACCTACAATGAGCAGTTCTTC

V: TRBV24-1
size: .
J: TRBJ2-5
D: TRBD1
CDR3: CATSRTGKETQYF
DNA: TGTGCCACCAGCAGGACAGGGAAAGAGACCCAGTACTTC

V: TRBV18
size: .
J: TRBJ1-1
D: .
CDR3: CASSNGVIEAFF
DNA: TGTGCCAGCTCCAATGGGGTTATTGAAGCTTTCTTT

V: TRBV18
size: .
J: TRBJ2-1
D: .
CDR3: CASSPSFGQGTYNEQFF
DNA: TGTGCCAGCTCGCCATCATTTGGGCAGGGTACCTACAATGAGCAGTTCTTC

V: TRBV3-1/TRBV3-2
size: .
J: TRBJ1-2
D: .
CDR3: CASSQDWSGRGYTF
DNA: TGTGCCAGCAGCCAAGATTGGTCAGGGCGAGGCTACACCTTC

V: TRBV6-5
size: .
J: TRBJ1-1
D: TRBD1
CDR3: CASRGGPGGDTEAFF
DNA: TGTGCCAGCAGGGGGGGACCAGGGGGGGACACTGAAGCTTTCTTT